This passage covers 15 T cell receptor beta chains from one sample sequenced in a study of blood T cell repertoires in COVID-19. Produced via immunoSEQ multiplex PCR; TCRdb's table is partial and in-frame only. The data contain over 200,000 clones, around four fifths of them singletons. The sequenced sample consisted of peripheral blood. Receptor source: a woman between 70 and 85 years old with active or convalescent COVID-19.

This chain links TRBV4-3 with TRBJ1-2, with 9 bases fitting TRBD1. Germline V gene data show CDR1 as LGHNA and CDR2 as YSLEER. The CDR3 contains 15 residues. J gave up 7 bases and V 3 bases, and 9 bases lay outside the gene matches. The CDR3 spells CASSHLTGGAVGYTF. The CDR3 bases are TGCGCCAGCAGCCATTTAACAGGGGGCGCAGTTGGCTACACCTTC.

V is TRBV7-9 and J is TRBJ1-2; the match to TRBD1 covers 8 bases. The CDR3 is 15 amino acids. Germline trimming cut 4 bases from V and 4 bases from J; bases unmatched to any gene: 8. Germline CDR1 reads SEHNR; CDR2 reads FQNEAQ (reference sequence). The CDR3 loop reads CASSSPGTGVYGYTF. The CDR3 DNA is TGTGCCAGCAGCTCGCCAGGGACAGGTGTCTATGGCTACACCTTC.

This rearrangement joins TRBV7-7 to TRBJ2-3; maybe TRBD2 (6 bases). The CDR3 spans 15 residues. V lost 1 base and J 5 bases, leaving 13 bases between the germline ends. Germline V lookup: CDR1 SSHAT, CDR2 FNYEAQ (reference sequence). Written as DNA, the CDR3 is TGTGCCAGCAGCTTAGGGGGCGGGGATATAGATACGCAGTATTTT. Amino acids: CASSLGGGDIDTQYF.

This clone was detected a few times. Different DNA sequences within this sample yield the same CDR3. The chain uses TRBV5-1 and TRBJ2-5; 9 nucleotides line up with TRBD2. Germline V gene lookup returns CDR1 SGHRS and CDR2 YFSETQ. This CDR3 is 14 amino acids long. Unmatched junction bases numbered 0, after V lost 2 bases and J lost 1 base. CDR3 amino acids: CASSLAGGQETQYF. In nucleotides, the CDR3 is TGCGCCAGCAGCTTAGCGGGAGGCCAAGAGACCCAGTACTTC. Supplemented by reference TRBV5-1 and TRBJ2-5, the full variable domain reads KAGVTQTPRYLIKTRGQQVTLSCSPISGHRSVSWYQQTPGQGLQFLFEYFSETQRNKGNFPGRFSGRQFSNSRSEMNVSTLELGDSALYLCASSLAGGQETQYFGPGTRLLVL.

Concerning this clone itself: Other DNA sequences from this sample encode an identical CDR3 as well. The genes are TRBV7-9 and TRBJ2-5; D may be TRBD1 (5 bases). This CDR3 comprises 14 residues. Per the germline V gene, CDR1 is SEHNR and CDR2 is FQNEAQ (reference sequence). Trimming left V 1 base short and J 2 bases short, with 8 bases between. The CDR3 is CASSLGGQQETQYF. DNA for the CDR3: TGTGCCAGCAGCTTAGGCGGACAACAAGAGACCCAGTACTTC.

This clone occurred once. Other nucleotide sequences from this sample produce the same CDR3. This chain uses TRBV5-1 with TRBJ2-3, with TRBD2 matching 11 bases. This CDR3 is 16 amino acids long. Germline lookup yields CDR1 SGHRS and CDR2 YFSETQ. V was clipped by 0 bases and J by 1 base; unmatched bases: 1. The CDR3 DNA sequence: TGCGCCAGCAGCTTGGGGGGACTAGCGGGCACAGATACGCAGTATTTT. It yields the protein CASSLGGLAGTDTQYF.

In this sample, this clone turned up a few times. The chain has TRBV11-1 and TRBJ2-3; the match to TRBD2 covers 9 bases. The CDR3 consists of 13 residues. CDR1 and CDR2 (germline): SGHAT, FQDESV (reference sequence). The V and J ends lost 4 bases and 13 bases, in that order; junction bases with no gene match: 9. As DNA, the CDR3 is TGTGCCAGCAGCTCAACCCCGTTAGCGGGGGAGTATTTT. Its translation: CASSSTPLAGEYF.

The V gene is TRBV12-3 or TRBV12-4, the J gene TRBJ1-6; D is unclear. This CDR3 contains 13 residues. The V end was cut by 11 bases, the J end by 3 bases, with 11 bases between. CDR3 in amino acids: CASSRDYNSPLHF. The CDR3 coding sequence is TGTGCCTCGTCCCGGGACTATAATTCACCCCTCCACTTT.

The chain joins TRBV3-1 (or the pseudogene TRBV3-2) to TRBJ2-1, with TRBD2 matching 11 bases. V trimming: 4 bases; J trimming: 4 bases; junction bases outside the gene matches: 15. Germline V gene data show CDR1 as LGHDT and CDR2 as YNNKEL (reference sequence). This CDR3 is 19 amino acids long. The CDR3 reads CASSPDPYMTSGVYNEQFF. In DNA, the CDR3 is TGTGCCAGCAGCCCAGACCCCTACATGACTAGCGGGGTTTACAATGAGCAGTTCTTC.

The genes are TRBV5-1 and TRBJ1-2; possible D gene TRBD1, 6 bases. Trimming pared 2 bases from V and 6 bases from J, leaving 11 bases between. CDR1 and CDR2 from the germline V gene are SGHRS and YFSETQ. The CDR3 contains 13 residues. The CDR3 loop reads CASSLIQGNGYTF. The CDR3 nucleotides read TGCGCCAGCAGCTTAATACAGGGAAATGGCTACACCTTC.

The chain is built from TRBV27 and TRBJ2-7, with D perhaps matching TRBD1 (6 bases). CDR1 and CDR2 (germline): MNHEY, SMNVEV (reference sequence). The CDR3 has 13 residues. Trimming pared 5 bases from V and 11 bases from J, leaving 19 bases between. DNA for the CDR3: TGTGCCAGCAGTATCCACTCACAGGGTCTGGAGTACTTC. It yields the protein CASSIHSQGLEYF.

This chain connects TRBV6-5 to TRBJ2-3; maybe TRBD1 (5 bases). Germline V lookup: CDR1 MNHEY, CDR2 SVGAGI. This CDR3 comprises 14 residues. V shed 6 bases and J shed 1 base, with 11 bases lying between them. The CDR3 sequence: CASSLGQGTDTQYF. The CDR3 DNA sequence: TGTGCCAGCAGCCTGGGGCAGGGCACAGATACGCAGTATTTT.

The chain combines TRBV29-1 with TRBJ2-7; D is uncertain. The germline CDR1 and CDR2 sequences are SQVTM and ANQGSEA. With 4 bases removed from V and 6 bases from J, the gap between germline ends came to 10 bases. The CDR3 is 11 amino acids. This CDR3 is CSVVVGVEQYF. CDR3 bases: TGCAGCGTTGTAGTAGGAGTCGAGCAGTACTTC.

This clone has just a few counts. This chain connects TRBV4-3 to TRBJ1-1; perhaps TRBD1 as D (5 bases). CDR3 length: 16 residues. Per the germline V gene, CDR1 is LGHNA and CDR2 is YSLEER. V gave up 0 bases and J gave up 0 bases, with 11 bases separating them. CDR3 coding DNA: TGCGCCAGCAGCCAAGAAGGGGAGGGGTTGAACACTGAAGCTTTCTTT. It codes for CASSQEGEGLNTEAFF.

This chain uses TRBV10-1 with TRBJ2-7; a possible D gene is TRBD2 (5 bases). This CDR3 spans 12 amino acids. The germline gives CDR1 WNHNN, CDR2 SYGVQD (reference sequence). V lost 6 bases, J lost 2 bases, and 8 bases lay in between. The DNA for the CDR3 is TGCGCCAGCAGACCCGGGACCTACGAGCAGTACTTC. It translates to CASRPGTYEQYF.